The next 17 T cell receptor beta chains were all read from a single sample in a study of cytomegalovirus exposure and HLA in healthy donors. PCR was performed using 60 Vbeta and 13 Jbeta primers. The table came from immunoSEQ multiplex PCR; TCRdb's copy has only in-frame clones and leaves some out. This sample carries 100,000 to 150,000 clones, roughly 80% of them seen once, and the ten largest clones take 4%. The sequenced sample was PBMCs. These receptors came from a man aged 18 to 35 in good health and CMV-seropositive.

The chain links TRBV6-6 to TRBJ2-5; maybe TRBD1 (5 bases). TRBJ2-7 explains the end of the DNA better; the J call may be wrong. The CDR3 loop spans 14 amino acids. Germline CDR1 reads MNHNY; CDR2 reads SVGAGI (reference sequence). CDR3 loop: CASATTPRVNEQYF. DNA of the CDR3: TGTGCCAGCGCCACAACCCCCAGGGTCAACGAGCAGTACTTC.

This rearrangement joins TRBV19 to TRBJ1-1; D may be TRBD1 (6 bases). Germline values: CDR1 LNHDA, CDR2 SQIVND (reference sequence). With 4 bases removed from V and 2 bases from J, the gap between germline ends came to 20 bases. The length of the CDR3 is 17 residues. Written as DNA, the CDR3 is TGTGCCAGTAGTACCCCAATCCCGACAGGAGTTAACACTGAAGCTTTCTTT. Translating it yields CASSTPIPTGVNTEAFF.

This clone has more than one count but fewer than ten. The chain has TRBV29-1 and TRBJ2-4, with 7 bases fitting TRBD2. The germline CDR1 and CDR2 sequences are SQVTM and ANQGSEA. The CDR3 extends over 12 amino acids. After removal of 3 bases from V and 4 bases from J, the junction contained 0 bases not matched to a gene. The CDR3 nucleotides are TGCAGCGTTGACGGGGGGAAAAACATTCAGTACTTC. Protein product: CSVDGGKNIQYF.

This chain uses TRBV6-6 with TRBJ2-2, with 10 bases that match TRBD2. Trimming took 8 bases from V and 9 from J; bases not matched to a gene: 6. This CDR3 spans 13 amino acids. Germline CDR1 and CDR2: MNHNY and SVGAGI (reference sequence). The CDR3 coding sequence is TGTGCCAGCTCACTAGCGGGGACCAGGGAGCTGTTTTTT. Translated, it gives CASSLAGTRELFF.

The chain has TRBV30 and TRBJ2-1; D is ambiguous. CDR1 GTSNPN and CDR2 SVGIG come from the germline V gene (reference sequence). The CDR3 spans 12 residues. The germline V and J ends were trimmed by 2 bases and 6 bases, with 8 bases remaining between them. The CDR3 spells CAWSLSSNEQFF. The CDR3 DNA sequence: TGTGCCTGGAGTCTCAGTTCCAATGAGCAGTTCTTC. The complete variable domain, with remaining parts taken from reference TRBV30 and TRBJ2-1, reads SQTIHQWPATLVQPVGSPLSLECTVEGTSNPNLYWYRQAAGRGLQLLFYSVGIGQISSEVPQNLSASRPQDRQFILSSKKLLLSDSGFYLCAWSLSSNEQFFGPGTRLTVL.

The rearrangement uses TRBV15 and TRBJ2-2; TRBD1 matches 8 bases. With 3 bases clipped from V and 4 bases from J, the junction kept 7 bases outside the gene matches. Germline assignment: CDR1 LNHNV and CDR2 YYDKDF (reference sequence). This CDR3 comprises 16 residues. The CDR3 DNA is TGTGCCACCAGCAGCAACAGGGGGGTCGTCACCGGGGAGCTGTTTTTT. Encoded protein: CATSSNRGVVTGELFF.

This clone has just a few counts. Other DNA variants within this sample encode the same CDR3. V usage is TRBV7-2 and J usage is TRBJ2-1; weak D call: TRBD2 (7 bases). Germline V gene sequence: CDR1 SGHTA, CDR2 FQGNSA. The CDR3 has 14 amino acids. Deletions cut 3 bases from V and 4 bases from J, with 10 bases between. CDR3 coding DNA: TGTGCCAGCAGCTTGGGAGGGGGATACAATGAGCAGTTCTTC. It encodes CASSLGGGYNEQFF.

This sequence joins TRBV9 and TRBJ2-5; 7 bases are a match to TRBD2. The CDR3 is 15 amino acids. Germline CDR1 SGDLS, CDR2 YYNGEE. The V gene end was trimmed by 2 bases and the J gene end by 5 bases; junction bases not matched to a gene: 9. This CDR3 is CASSVGTTPRETQYF. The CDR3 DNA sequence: TGTGCCAGCAGCGTTGGGACTACCCCTCGTGAGACCCAGTACTTC.

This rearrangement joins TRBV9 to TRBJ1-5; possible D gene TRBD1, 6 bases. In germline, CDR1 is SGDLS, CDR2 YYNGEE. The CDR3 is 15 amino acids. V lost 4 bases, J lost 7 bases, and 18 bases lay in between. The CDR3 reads CASSQEGGARQPQHF. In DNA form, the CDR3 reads TGTGCCAGCAGCCAGGAGGGGGGGGCGAGGCAGCCCCAGCATTTT.

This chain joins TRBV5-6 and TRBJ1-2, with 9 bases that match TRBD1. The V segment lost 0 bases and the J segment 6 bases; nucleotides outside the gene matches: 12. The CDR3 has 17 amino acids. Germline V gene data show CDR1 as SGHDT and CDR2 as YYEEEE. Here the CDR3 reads CASSLGPGQGGSDGYTF. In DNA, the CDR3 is TGTGCCAGCAGCTTGGGGCCGGGACAGGGTGGGTCGGATGGCTACACCTTC.

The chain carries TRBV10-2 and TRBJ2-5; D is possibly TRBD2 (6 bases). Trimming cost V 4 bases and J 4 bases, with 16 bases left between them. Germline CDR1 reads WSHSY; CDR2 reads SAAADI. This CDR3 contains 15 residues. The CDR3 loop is CASSGGLTLVETQYF. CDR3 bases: TGCGCCAGCAGTGGGGGACTTACCTTGGTAGAGACCCAGTACTTC.

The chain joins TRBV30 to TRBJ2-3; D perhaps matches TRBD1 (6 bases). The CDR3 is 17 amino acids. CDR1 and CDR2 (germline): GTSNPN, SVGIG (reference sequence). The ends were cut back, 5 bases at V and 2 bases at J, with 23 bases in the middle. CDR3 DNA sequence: TGTGCCTGGGGGGAAGGGCCTTTGGCAGGGGCCACAGATACGCAGTATTTT. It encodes CAWGEGPLAGATDTQYF.

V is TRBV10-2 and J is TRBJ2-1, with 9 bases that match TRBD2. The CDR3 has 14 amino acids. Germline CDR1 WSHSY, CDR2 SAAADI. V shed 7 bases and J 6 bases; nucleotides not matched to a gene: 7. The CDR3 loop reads CASMLAGGTNEQFF. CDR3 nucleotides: TGCGCCAGCATGCTGGCGGGGGGGACCAATGAGCAGTTCTTC.

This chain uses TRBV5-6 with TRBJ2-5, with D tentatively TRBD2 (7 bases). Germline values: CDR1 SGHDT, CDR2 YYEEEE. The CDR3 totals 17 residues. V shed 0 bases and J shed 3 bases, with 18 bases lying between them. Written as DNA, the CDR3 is TGTGCCAGCAGCTTGGGGGCCTACGGGGGGCGTAAAGAGACCCAGTACTTC. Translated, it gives CASSLGAYGGRKETQYF.

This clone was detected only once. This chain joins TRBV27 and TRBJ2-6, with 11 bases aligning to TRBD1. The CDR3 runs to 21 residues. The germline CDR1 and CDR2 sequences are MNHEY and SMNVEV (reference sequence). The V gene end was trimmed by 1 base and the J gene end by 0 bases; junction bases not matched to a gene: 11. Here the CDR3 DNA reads TGTGCCAGCAGTTTATTTTTTTATACCGGGACAGGGGGCTCTGGGGCCAACGTCCTGACTTTC. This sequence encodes CASSLFFYTGTGGSGANVLTF.

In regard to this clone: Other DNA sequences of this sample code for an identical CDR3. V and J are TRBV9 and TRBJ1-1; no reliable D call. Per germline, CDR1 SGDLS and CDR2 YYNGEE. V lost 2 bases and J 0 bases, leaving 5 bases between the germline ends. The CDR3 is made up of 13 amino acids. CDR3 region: CASSVDMNTEAFF. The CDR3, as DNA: TGTGCCAGCAGCGTCGACATGAACACTGAAGCTTTCTTT.

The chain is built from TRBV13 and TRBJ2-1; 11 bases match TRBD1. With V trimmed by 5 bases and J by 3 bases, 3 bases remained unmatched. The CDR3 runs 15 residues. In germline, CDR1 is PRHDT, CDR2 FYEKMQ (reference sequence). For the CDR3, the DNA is TGTGCCAGCAGCCCCGGGACAGGGGGCTACAATGAGCAGTTCTTC. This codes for CASSPGTGGYNEQFF.